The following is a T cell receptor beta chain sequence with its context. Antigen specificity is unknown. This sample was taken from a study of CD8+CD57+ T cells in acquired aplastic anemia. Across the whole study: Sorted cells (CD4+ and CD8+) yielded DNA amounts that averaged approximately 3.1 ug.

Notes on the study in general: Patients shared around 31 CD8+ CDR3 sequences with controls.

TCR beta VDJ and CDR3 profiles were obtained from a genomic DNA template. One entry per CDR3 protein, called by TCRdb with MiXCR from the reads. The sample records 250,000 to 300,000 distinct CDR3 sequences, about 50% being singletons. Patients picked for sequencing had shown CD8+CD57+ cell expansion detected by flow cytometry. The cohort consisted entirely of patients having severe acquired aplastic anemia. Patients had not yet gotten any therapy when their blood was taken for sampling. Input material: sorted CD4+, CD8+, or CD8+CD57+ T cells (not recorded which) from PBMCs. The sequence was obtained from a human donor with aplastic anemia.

The CDR3: CASRGGYDEQYF. The CDR3 nucleotides read TGTGCCAGCCGTGGGGGGTACGACGAGCAGTACTTC. The V and J genes are TRBV2 and TRBJ2-7; TRBD2 is a possible D gene (6 bases). From germline, CDR1 is SNHLY and CDR2 FYNNEI. V lost 8 bases, J lost 5 bases, and 13 bases lay in between. The CDR3 is 12 residues long.